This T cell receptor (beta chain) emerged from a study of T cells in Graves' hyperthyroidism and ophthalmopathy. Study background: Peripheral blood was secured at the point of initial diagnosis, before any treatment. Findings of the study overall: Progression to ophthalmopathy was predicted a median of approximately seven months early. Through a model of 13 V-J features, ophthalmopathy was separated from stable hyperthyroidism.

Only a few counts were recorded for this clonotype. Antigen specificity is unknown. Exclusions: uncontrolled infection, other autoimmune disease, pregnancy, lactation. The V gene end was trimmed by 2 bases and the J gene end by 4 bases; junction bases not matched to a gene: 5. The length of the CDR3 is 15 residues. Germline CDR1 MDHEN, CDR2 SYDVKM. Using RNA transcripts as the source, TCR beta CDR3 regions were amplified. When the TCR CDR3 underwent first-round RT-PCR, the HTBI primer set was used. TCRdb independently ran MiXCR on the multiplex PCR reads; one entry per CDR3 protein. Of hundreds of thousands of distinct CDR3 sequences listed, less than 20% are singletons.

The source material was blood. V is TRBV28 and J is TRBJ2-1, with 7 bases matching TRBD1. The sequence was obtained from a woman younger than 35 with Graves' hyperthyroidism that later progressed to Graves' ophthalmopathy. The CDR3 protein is CASSLGQVRYNEQFF. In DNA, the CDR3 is TGTGCCAGCAGTTTAGGACAGGTCAGGTACAATGAGCAGTTCTTC.